This T cell receptor beta chain was recovered during a study of blood T cell repertoires in COVID-19. Across the study: The United States, Italy and Spain provided the acute and convalescent COVID-19 samples.

Sequencing was performed with immunoSEQ multiplex PCR; in TCRdb, only in-frame clones are kept and a portion is missing. The sample has tens of thousands of clones, 70% to 85% seen once. This clone was counted ten times or more. Material for sequencing was peripheral blood. The receptor was derived from a man between 60 and 70 years old with acute or convalescent COVID-19.

The CDR3: CASSQAAVNYGYTF. For the CDR3, the DNA is TGCGCCAGCAGCCAAGCTGCGGTTAACTATGGCTACACCTTC. The J gene is TRBJ1-2, the V gene TRBV4-1; D ambiguous. V dropped 1 base and J dropped 1 base, with 7 bases sitting between them. CDR1 and CDR2 from the germline V gene are MGHRA and YSYEKL. CDR3 length: 14 residues.